This T cell receptor (beta chain) came from a study of cytomegalovirus exposure and HLA in healthy donors. About this clone: The target antigen is unknown.

Study conclusions and caveats: The analysis excluded some indistinguishable V segments, including TRBV6-2 and TRBV6-3.

Researchers ran the PCR with 60 Vbeta and 13 Jbeta primers. TCRdb's copy holds only in-frame clones and misses some; the assay was immunoSEQ multiplex PCR. In the table there are 70,000 to 75,000 clones, about three quarters of which are singletons. Germline lookup yields CDR1 SNHLY and CDR2 FYNNEI. The CDR3 loop spans 12 amino acids. Trimming cost V 8 bases and J 5 bases, with 10 bases left between them. The sequence was collected from a woman in her thirties or forties in good health and CMV-seropositive. The rearrangement links TRBV2 to TRBJ1-5; D not certain. The sample comprised PBMCs. CDR3 region: CASSGRDQPQHF. For the CDR3, the DNA is TGTGCCAGCTCCGGGCGGGATCAGCCCCAGCATTTT. The variable domain in full, completed from reference TRBV2 and TRBJ1-5, reads EPEVTQTPSHQVTQMGQEVILRCVPISNHLYFYWYRQILGQKVEFLVSFYNNEISEKSEIFDDQFSVERPDGSNFTLKIRSTKLEDSAMYFCASSGRDQPQHFGDGTRLSIL.